Detailed here is one T cell receptor (beta chain). This clonotype has more than one count but fewer than ten. The antigen this receptor binds is unknown. Base-call qualities are not available, and no considerably larger clone is one nucleotide away. Library generation was performed with RACE. This sample was sequenced with a NextSeq 500. During library preparation, unique molecular identifiers were attached to individual cDNA molecules so that TCRs could be counted quantitatively and reproducibly. The study's processing was this. The median number of TCRs per sample was around 100,000, ranging from about 23,224 to 750,000. V, J and CDR3 annotation of the TCR reads was carried out using the Decombinator software suite. Every sample was subsampled to the same number of TCRs (28,000) for the PS versus PT1 abundance plots. TCRs were defined as expanded if absent before sensitization and observed at least eight times at the 2-week time point. The raw public data were reprocessed by TCRdb itself: fastp quality trimming at Q25, MiXCR clonotype calling, in-frame beta chains only. Each entry merges the rows of one CDR3 protein and shows their most common DNA and genes. The V and J calls and clone size come from TCRdb's table, not from the authors' own analysis. The sample table contains about 65,000 distinct CDR3 sequences; only one count was recorded for under 7.5% of them. The top ten clonotypes cover around 3.6% of the sample.

These data are taken from a study of human T cells and chemical hapten exposure (TCRdb year 2021). About the investigation overall: Libraries were combined into a pool for sequencing, and differences in TCR yield between samples came mainly from small differences in library volumes within the pool. From each blood RNA sample, both TCR alpha and TCR beta chains were sequenced. This study followed changes in the peripheral blood TCR repertoire in vivo during primary and secondary sensitization of alopecia patients to the hapten diphenylcyclopropenone (DPC). The research as a whole found: After repeated subsampling, changes were observed in the strength of the expansion versus patch-test correlation and in the threshold at which the correlation became significant. DPC sensitization did not change the number of TCRs with a frequency above 1 in 1000, and there was no evidence of changes in global repertoire structure.

The sample's time point label, decoded: healthy volunteer bleed at 6 weeks. Unfractionated whole blood was collected in Tempus Blood RNA tubes, and total RNA was extracted from that blood. Five or six healthy volunteers served as TCR sequencing controls and were bled at day 0, 2 weeks and 6 weeks. The receptor's source is a female donor in good health. Some clones in this sample may be carry-over from other donors' samples. Sample: whole blood.

The DNA reads TGTGCCAGCAGTTACCGCGATCTCCGCGGGACAGGTGGATCCTACGAGCAGTACTTC. Its translation reads: CASSYRDLRGTGGSYEQYF. Recombination linked TRBV6-2 or TRBV6-3 to TRBJ2-7, with TRBD1 identical over 8 junction bases. According to the germline V gene, CDR1 reads MNHEY and CDR2 reads SVGEGT. After removal of 2 bases from V and 1 base from J, the junction retains 16 bases not matched to a gene. Counted from cysteine to phenylalanine, this CDR3 has 19 amino acids. The sequence is cut down to CDR3 DNA, 57 bases in frame from base 1.